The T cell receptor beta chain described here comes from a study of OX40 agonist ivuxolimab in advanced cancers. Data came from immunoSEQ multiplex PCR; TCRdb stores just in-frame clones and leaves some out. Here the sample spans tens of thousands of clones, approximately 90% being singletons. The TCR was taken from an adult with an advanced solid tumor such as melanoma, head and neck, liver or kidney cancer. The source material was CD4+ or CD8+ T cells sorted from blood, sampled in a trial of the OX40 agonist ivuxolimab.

CDR3 DNA: TGTGCCAGCAGCCACCCGGGACTGCCCTACGAGCAGTACTTC. Encoded protein: CASSHPGLPYEQYF. The chain joins TRBV11-2 to TRBJ2-7, with D perhaps TRBD2 (6 bases). With 5 bases removed from V and 2 bases from J, the gap between germline ends came to 13 bases. There are 14 residues in the CDR3. CDR1 and CDR2 from the germline V gene are SGHAT and FQNNGV.